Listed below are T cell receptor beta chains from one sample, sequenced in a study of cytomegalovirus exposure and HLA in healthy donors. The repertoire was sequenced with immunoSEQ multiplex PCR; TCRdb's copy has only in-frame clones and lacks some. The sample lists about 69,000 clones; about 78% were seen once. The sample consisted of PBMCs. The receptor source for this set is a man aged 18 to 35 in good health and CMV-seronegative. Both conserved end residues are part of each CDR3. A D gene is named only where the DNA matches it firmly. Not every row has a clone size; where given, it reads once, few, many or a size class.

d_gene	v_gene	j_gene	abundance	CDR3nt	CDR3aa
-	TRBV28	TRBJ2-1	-	TGTGCCAGCAGTGAGGGACGGCGGGGGCCCTACAATGAGCAGTTCTTC	CASSEGRRGPYNEQFF
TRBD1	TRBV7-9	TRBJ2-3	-	TGTGCCAGCAGCTTCTCCGGGACAGGTCAAGATACGCAGTATTTT	CASSFSGTGQDTQYF
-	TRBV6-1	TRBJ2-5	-	TGTGCCAGCAGTGAACCAGGGTTGGAGACCCAGTACTTC	CASSEPGLETQYF
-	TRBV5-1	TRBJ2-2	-	TGCGCCAGCAGCTTGGGGGCAGCGAACACCGGGGAGCTGTTTTTT	CASSLGAANTGELFF
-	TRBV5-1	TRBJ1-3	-	TGCGCCAGCAGCCGCGGCTCTGGAAACACCATATATTTT	CASSRGSGNTIYF
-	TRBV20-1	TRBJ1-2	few	TGCAGTGCTAGAAGGGGTGATGGCTACACCTTC	CSARRGDGYTF
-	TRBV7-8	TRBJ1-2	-	TGTGCCAGCAGCCGAGACCAGGGCCGTAACTATGGCTACACCTTC	CASSRDQGRNYGYTF
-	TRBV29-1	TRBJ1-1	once	TGCAGCGTTGTACTAAGAATGAACACTGAAGCTTTCTTT	CSVVLRMNTEAFF
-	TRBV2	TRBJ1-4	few	TGTGCCAGCAGTGAAGTCCGAGCAACTAATGAAAAACTGTTTTTT	CASSEVRATNEKLFF
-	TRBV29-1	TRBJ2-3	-	TGCAGCGTTGAAAAGGGGGTCACAGATACGCAGTATTTT	CSVEKGVTDTQYF
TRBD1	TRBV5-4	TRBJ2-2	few	TGTGCCAGCAGTACGACAGGGGGCCGTAGGGACACCGGGGAGCTGTTTTTT	CASSTTGGRRDTGELFF
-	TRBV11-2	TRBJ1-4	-	TGTGCCAGCAGCTTAGATCTAAAAGGGAGCAACATCCAGACTAATGAAAAACTGTTTTTT	CASSLDLKGSNIQTNEKLFF
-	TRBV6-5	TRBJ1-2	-	TGTGCCAGCAGTTACTCGCCCGGGGTCTATGGCTACACCTTC	CASSYSPGVYGYTF
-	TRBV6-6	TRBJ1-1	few	TGTGCCAGCACCACGACAAGGCTTGAAGCTTTCTTT	CASTTTRLEAFF
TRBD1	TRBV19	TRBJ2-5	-	TGTGCCAGTAGCCCCGGGACAGGGTGGGGGGAGACCCAGTACTTC	CASSPGTGWGETQYF
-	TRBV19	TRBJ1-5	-	TGTGCCAGTACCCCGGAGGGGACCATCGATCAGCCCCAGCATTTT	CASTPEGTIDQPQHF
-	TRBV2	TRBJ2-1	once	TGTGCCAGCAGAGGGGGGGGGCCCTTTGTCGATGAGCAGTTCTTC	CASRGGGPFVDEQFF
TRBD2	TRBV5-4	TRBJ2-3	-	TGTGCCAGCAGCATACCCACTAGCGGTCCCACAGATACGCAGTATTTT	CASSIPTSGPTDTQYF
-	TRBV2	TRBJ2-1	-	TGTGCCAGCAGACTTGATTACAATGAGCAGTTCTTC	CASRLDYNEQFF
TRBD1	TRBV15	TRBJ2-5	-	TGTGCCACCAGCAGAGAAGGGGGCTTCGAGACCCAGTACTTC	CATSREGGFETQYF
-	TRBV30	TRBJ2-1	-	TGTGCCTCCAACAGCGATAGCGGCCGTGGGGATGAGCAGTTCTTC	CASNSDSGRGDEQFF
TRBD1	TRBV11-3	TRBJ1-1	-	TGTGCCAGCAGCGCGGGACAGTTGAACACTGAAGCTTTCTTT	CASSAGQLNTEAFF
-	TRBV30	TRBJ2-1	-	TGTGCCTGGAGTCTAACCCCCAGGGATGAGCAGTTCTTC	CAWSLTPRDEQFF
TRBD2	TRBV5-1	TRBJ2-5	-	TGCGCCAGCAGCTTGCGGACTAGCGGGGGAGAGACCCAGTACTTC	CASSLRTSGGETQYF
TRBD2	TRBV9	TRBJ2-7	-	TGTGCCAGCAGCGTAGGGGGAGGGATCCACGAGCAGTACTTC	CASSVGGGIHEQYF
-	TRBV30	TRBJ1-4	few	TGTGCCTGGAGTGCTTCAGGGGAAAAACTGTTTTTT	CAWSASGEKLFF
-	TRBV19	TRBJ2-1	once	TGTGCCATCCCCACCTTGGGGGGGGCCTCCTACAATGAGCAGTTCTTC	CAIPTLGGASYNEQFF
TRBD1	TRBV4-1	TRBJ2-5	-	TGCGCCAGCAGCCTAGACAGGGGTATAGAGACCCAGTACTTC	CASSLDRGIETQYF
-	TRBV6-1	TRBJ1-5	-	TGTGCCAGCAGTGCAGGGGATAGCAATCAGCCCCAGCATTTT	CASSAGDSNQPQHF
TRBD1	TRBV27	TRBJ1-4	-	TGTGCCAGCAGTTTACAGGGGGCCCCATCTAATGAAAAACTGTTTTTT	CASSLQGAPSNEKLFF
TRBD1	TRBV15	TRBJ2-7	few	TGTGCCACCAGCAGAGGTCCGAGACAGGGGGCTGAAGAGCAGTACTTC	CATSRGPRQGAEEQYF
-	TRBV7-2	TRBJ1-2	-	TGTGCCACCACTTTGGTGGGGGGGAACTATGGCTACACCTTC	CATTLVGGNYGYTF
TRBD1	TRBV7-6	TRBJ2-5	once	TGTGCCAGCAGCTTAGCCTCTCGGGTACAGGGGGAGACCCAGTACTTC	CASSLASRVQGETQYF
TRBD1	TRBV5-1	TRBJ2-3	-	TGCGCCAGCAGCCTCCGGACAGGGAGCACAGATACGCAGTATTTT	CASSLRTGSTDTQYF
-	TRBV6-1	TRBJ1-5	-	TGTGCCAGCAGTGAAGTGGAAGGGGGTGGGAATCAGCCCCAGCATTTT	CASSEVEGGGNQPQHF
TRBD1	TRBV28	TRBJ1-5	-	TGTGCCAGCAGTTACGACAGGGGGGTCGATCAGCCCCAGCATTTT	CASSYDRGVDQPQHF
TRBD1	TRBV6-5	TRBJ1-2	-	TGTGCCAGCAGTTCGACAGGGGGCGTCGTCTATGGCTACACCTTC	CASSSTGGVVYGYTF
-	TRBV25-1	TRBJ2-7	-	TGTGCCAGCAGTGGTTACTACGAGCAGTACTTC	CASSGYYEQYF
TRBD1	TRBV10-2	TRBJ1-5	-	TGCGCCAGCAGTGAACAGGGGGGACAGCCCCAGCATTTT	CASSEQGGQPQHF
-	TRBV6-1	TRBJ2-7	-	TGTGCCAGCATTGCACTTGGAGGGGCCTACGAGCAGTACTTC	CASIALGGAYEQYF
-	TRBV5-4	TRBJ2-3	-	TGTGCCAGCAGCTTGCCGTCGACTAGCACAGATACGCAGTATTTT	CASSLPSTSTDTQYF
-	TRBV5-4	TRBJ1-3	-	TGTGCCACTGCGCCCGGGTCCCTTAGTACTTCTGGAAACACCATATATTTT	CATAPGSLSTSGNTIYF
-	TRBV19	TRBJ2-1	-	TGTGCCAGTACATTTGGGGGCAGCTCCTACAATGAGCAGTTCTTC	CASTFGGSSYNEQFF
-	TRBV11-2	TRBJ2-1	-	TGTGCCAGCAGCTTCACAGGGCTCTACAATGAGCAGTTCTTC	CASSFTGLYNEQFF
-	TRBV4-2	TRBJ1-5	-	TGTGCCAGCAGAAAGGGGGGGGCCTATAGCAATCAGCCCCAGCATTTT	CASRKGGAYSNQPQHF
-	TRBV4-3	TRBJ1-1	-	TGCGCCAGCAGCCAAAGCCGGCAGGTTAACACTGAAGCTTTCTTT	CASSQSRQVNTEAFF
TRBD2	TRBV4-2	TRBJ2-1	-	TGTGCCAGCAGCCAAGTTTGGGCTAGCGGGGGACAAAACCCCTCCTACAATGAGCAGTTCTTC	CASSQVWASGGQNPSYNEQFF